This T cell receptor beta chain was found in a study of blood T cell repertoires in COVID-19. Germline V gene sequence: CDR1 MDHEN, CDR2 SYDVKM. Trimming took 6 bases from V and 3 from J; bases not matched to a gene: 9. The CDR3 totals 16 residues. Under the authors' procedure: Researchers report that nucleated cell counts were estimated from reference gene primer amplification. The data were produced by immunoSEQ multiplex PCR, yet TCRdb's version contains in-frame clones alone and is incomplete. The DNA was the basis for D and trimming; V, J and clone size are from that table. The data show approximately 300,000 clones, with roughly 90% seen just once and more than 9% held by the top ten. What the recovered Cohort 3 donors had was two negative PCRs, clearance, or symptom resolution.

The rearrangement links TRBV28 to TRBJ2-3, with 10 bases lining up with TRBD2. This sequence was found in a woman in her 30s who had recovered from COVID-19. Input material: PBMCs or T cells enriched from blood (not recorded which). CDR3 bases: TGTGCCAGCAGCCCCTCTCTAGCGGGAGCGACAGATACGCAGTATTTT. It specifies CASSPSLAGATDTQYF. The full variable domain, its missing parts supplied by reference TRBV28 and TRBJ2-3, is DVKVTQSSRYLVKRTGEKVFLECVQDMDHENMFWYRQDPGLGLRLIYFSYDVKMKEKGDIPEGYSVSREKKERFSLILESASTNQTSMYLCASSPSLAGATDTQYFGPGTRLTVL.